This T cell receptor (beta chain) was documented in a study of cytomegalovirus exposure and HLA in healthy donors. Study-wide results and caveats: One variant, a missense change in DCLRE1C, was linked in a later analysis to TCR beta V- and J-gene trimming. Across donors, most TCRs were seen rarely, yet some public ones were widespread.

Both 60 Vbeta primers and 13 Jbeta primers went into the PCR. Method: immunoSEQ multiplex PCR; TCRdb's copy keeps in-frame clones and lacks some. Of some 190,000 clones detected, more than 75% appear once; the ten largest clones hold roughly 1.7%. This CDR3 region has 14 residues. Trimming removed 2 bases from V and 11 bases from J; junction bases left unmatched: 9. Germline V gives CDR1 MNHNS, CDR2 SASEGT. Concerning this clone itself: Its target is not known.

The sample taken for sequencing was PBMCs. This receptor was identified in a woman between 18 and 29 years old in good health and CMV-seronegative. The chain uses TRBV6-1 and TRBJ1-2; 9 nucleotides line up with TRBD1. Written as DNA, the CDR3 is TGTGCCAGCAGTGAACTGGACAGGGGCAGAAGGTACACCTTC. Amino acids: CASSELDRGRRYTF.